This entry lists 7 T cell receptor beta chains sequenced from one sample in a study of blood T cell repertoires in COVID-19. Data came from immunoSEQ multiplex PCR; TCRdb stores just in-frame clones and leaves some out. The table records 300,000 or so clones, 85% to 90% of them present only once. Sequencing was performed on peripheral blood. These receptors came from a woman in her forties with acute or convalescent COVID-19.

V gene TRBV28 combines with J gene TRBJ1-5, with TRBD1 identical over 9 bases. Germline V gene lookup returns CDR1 MDHEN and CDR2 SYDVKM. J was trimmed by 2 bases and V by 7 bases; bases with no gene match: 9. The CDR3 covers 16 residues. Here the CDR3 DNA reads TGTGCCAGCACCCTACAGGGGGCGCGGGGCAATCAGCCCCAGCATTTT. This codes for CASTLQGARGNQPQHF.

A single count supports this clone. This chain joins TRBV19 and TRBJ1-2, with D maybe TRBD1 (5 bases). CDR3 length equals 16 residues. V was shortened by 6 bases and J by 8 bases, with 25 bases between the two germline ends. In germline, CDR1 is LNHDA, CDR2 SQIVND (reference sequence). CDR3 loop: CASSDGAYGPAVGYTF. As DNA, the CDR3 is TGTGCCAGTAGCGATGGGGCGTACGGTCCTGCTGTGGGCTACACCTTC.

The V call is TRBV13, the J call TRBJ2-1; TRBD2 matches 16 bases. Per the germline V gene, CDR1 is PRHDT and CDR2 is FYEKMQ (reference sequence). J lost 9 bases, V lost 5 bases, and 4 bases had no gene match. The CDR3 is 15 residues long. The CDR3 DNA reads TGTGCCAGCAGCCCGGGACTAGCGGGGGGGCTTGAGCAGTTCTTC. Translating it yields CASSPGLAGGLEQFF.

J is TRBJ1-4 and V is TRBV5-1, with 7 bases aligning to TRBD1. The CDR3 runs to 14 residues. V shed 4 bases and J 8 bases; nucleotides not matched to a gene: 8. The germline V gene encodes CDR1 SGHRS and CDR2 YFSETQ. The CDR3 is CASSEGATREKLFF. As DNA, the CDR3 is TGCGCCAGCAGCGAGGGGGCTACACGGGAAAAACTGTTTTTT.

A single count supports this clone. This chain connects TRBV18 to TRBJ2-1, with D possibly matching TRBD1 (5 bases). The CDR3 runs to 15 residues. V lost 5 bases to trimming and J lost 8 bases, with 19 bases between them. CDR1 and CDR2 (germline): KGHSH, LQKENI. CDR3: CASSSSQGSLDEQFF. CDR3 in DNA: TGTGCCAGCTCATCCTCGCAGGGAAGTTTGGATGAGCAGTTCTTC. Full variable domain (outside the CDR3, taken from reference TRBV18 and TRBJ2-1): NAGVMQNPRHLVRRRGQEARLRCSPMKGHSHVYWYRQLPEEGLKFMVYLQKENIIDESGMPKERFSAEFPKEGPSILRIQQVVRGDSAAYFCASSSSQGSLDEQFFGPGTRLTVL.

CDR3: CASSQVGGSFPEQFF. The DNA of the CDR3 is TGTGCCAGCAGCCAAGTCGGGGGTAGCTTCCCTGAGCAGTTCTTC. This chain links TRBV4-2 with TRBJ2-1, with a weak D call TRBD2 (6 bases). The germline V and J ends were trimmed by 1 base and 9 bases, with 16 bases remaining between them. Germline assignment: CDR1 LGHNA and CDR2 YNFKEQ. This CDR3 contains 15 residues.

This chain links TRBV5-5 with TRBJ2-7; D gene ambiguous. CDR1 and CDR2 from the germline V gene are SGHKS and YYEKEE (reference sequence). V gave up 1 base and J gave up 2 bases, with 10 bases separating them. The CDR3 sequence is 14 residues long. CDR3 sequence (DNA): TGTGCCAGCAGCTTGCTTAGAGGCACCTACGAGCAGTACGTC. It is translated as CASSLLRGTYEQYV.